This T cell receptor beta chain stems from a study of graft-versus-host responses after intestinal transplantation. At the level of the study: The transplants performed in recipients were multivisceral, liver-intestinal, or isolated intestinal. Recipients across the board were started on anti-thymocyte globulin induction, then kept on tacrolimus and steroids for two to three years.

This clone was seen only once. Its target is not known. CDR1 and CDR2 from the germline V gene are SGHTA and FQGNSA. CDR3 length: 15 residues. Between the trimmed V and J ends, which lost 5 bases and 3 bases, there was a span of 17 bases. Findings of the study overall: The authors found GvH clones in recipient marrow, some appearing first in ileum or blood. Early post-transplant declines in HvG were associated with peak levels of circulating GvH clones.

Sequencing was performed with immunoSEQ multiplex PCR; in TCRdb, only in-frame clones are kept and a portion is missing. The table shows about 97,000 clones, with over 75% occurring only once. Source: PBMCs, taken about 460 days after intestinal transplant. The TCR comes from a human patient who received an intestinal transplant, so some T cells may come from the graft donor. J is TRBJ2-7 and V is TRBV7-2; D might be TRBD1 or TRBD2, each matching 6 bases. DNA for the CDR3: TGTGCCAGCAGCCAGGGGAGGTTATCATACTACGAGCAGTACTTC. Amino acid sequence: CASSQGRLSYYEQYF.